This T cell receptor (beta chain) emerged from a study of CD8+ T cells in alopecia areata. The overall study: Tofacitinib continued for 6 to 18 months and was then withheld for 6 months. The percentage of affected scalp area served as the score of severity for treated patients. Overall study findings and caveats: Scalp clonality, along with expanded CD8+ clones among the top 100, was significantly decreased by tofacitinib.

It was cDNA, reverse transcribed from extracted RNA, that served as the sequencing template. Clones were sequenced by immunoSEQ multiplex PCR, and TCRdb holds only the in-frame ones, with some missing. The table has about 120,000 clones, about 50% seen once. This clone was picked up a small number of times. Its antigen remains unidentified. The treatment is: oral pan-JAK inhibitor, 5-10 mg twice daily. Samples from alopecia areata patients were lesional scalp punch biopsies and peripheral blood. The sequenced sample was CD4+ T cells sorted from blood, obtained at week 4, from a patient treated with tofacitinib. This TCR derives from a human donor with alopecia areata.

The CDR3 nucleotides read TGTGCCACCCCGGGACGCCGATCCTACGAGCAGTACTTC. It codes for CATPGRRSYEQYF. The chain carries TRBV21-1 and TRBJ2-7. TRBV21-1 is designated a pseudogene. The CDR3 is 13 amino acids.